There are a few counts of the clone carrying this TCR beta chain. What it binds is not known. cDNA reverse transcribed from extracted RNA served as the sequencing template. Generated by immunoSEQ multiplex PCR, the TCRdb table keeps only in-frame clones and is missing some. The sample lists around 120,000 clones, approximately 38% occurring once. The V end lost 7 bases, the J end lost 0 bases, and 18 bases lay between the germline ends. The CDR3 runs 17 residues. Germline V gives CDR1 SNHLY, CDR2 FYNNEI. These data originate in a study of CD8+ T cells in alopecia areata. Looking at the study overall: The tofacitinib course ran for 6 to 18 months and was followed by 6 months off drug.

The study's findings and limits: Across lesional scalp, and particularly alopecia totalis/universalis, clonality surpassed that of normal scalp.

The study team obtained lesional scalp punch biopsies and peripheral blood from alopecia areata patients. A FACSAria was used to sort CD4+ and CD8+ T cells. These cells came from PBMCs. The sequencing sample was made of CD4+ T cells sorted from blood. This chain uses TRBV2 with TRBJ2-2; D assignment may be TRBD1 or TRBD2 (5 bases each). The clonotype comes from a human donor with alopecia areata. CDR3 sequence: CASNLRGPRSNTGELFF. DNA for the CDR3: TGTGCCAGCAACCTCCGGGGACCACGGTCGAACACCGGGGAGCTGTTTTTT.